Listed below are T cell receptor beta chains from one sample, sequenced in a study of blood T cells in healthy people across ages. TCRdb independently ran MiXCR on the 5' RACE reads; one entry per CDR3 protein. The profile shows 1,300,000 or so distinct CDR3 sequences, approximately 59% of them singletons. Source material: blood. The receptor source for this set is a man younger than 35 in good health. Both conserved end residues are part of each CDR3. Fields, in order: D gene, clone size, J gene, V gene, CDR3 DNA, CDR3 protein. A D gene is named only where the DNA matches it firmly. Where a row states a size, it is once, few, many or the class of an expanded clone; other rows omit it.

>.|.|TRBJ1-4|TRBV21-1
TGTGCCAGTAGCAAATCCCTCAGGGGGGGCGGTGAAAAACTGTTTTTT
CASSKSLRGGGEKLFF
>TRBD1|once|TRBJ2-1|TRBV29-1
TGCAGCGTTCGGGGACAGTCCACCGCCTACAATGAGCAGTTCTTC
CSVRGQSTAYNEQFF
>.|.|TRBJ2-3|TRBV20-1
TGCAGTGCTGCCCCATTTGGAGCGGAGGTCCGAGATACGCAGTATTTT
CSAAPFGAEVRDTQYF
>TRBD2|.|TRBJ2-3|TRBV11-2
TGTGCCAGCAGCTCTATTGTCCTAGCGGGGGGAAGCACAGATACGCAGTATTTT
CASSSIVLAGGSTDTQYF
>.|many|TRBJ2-1|TRBV6-2/TRBV6-3
TGTGCCAGCAGTTATCCCAATGAGCAGTTCTTC
CASSYPNEQFF
>TRBD1|.|TRBJ2-3|TRBV28
TGTGCCAGCAGCTCCCCCCGGTGGGACAGGGTTTACGATACGCAGTATTTT
CASSSPRWDRVYDTQYF
>.|few|TRBJ2-1|TRBV6-4
TGTGCCAGCAGTGAAGGTAGCGGATCCTACAATGAGCAGTTCTTC
CASSEGSGSYNEQFF
>TRBD1|few|TRBJ2-7|TRBV4-3
TGCGCCAGCAGCCAAGTTCAGGGGGCCTACGAGCAGTACTTC
CASSQVQGAYEQYF
>.|many|TRBJ2-3|TRBV20-1
TGCAGTGCCAGGACAGTGACAGATACGCAGTATTTT
CSARTVTDTQYF
>.|.|TRBJ2-7|TRBV3-1
TGTGCCAGCAGCCAAGTGCGTCCGGGGAACGGGGGCGAGCAGTACTTC
CASSQVRPGNGGEQYF
>TRBD2|.|TRBJ2-5|TRBV12-3/TRBV12-4
TGTGCCAGCAGTTTAGTACCGGGGGGTTACCAAGAGACCCAGTACTTC
CASSLVPGGYQETQYF
>.|.|TRBJ1-2|TRBV12-3/TRBV12-4
TGTGCCAGCAGTTTGTCCCTGGGGGGCTACACCTTC
CASSLSLGGYTF
>.|.|TRBJ2-3|TRBV7-2
TGTGCCAGCAGCTTAGATTACAGGAGCGATACGCAGTATTTT
CASSLDYRSDTQYF
>.|.|TRBJ1-5|TRBV10-3
TGTGCCATCAGTGGGGCAGGGGCTAGCAATCAGCCCCAGCATTTT
CAISGAGASNQPQHF
>.|few|TRBJ2-3|TRBV28
TGTGCCAGCAGTTTGACGTGGGATTCTAGCACAGATACGCAGTATTTT
CASSLTWDSSTDTQYF
>.|.|TRBJ2-5|TRBV27
TGTGCCAGCAGTCCAAGCGCCTTGGGACTTAGCCAAGAGACCCAGTACTTC
CASSPSALGLSQETQYF
>.|.|TRBJ2-3|TRBV5-1
TGCGCCAGCAGCTTTGCCCGTCCAGATACGCAGTATTTT
CASSFARPDTQYF
>TRBD2|.|TRBJ2-3|TRBV28
TGTGCCAGCAGTCCTAGCGGGGGGCCGCAAGATACGCAGTATTTT
CASSPSGGPQDTQYF
>.|.|TRBJ1-1|TRBV29-1
TGCAGCGGTCACGTGAACACTGAAGCTTTCTTT
CSGHVNTEAFF
>.|once|TRBJ2-6|TRBV5-1
TGCGCCAGCAGCTTGTATTTAGGGTCCGAGTCTGGGGCCAACGTCCTGACTTTC
CASSLYLGSESGANVLTF
>.|.|TRBJ2-1|TRBV1
TGCACCAGCAGCGATCGGGGGAGCCCCTACAATGAGCAGTTCTTC
CTSSDRGSPYNEQFF
>.|.|TRBJ2-3|TRBV5-1
TGCGCCAGCAGCCACTTGTGGAGCACAGATACGCAGTATTTT
CASSHLWSTDTQYF
>TRBD2|.|TRBJ2-1|TRBV7-2
TGTGCCAGCAGCCTCACTAGCGGGGGTCGCGTTGAGCAGTTCTTC
CASSLTSGGRVEQFF
>TRBD2|.|TRBJ2-1|TRBV2
TGTGCCAGCTTGGGGACTAGCGGGTCCATGGTGTCTGAGCAGTTCTTC
CASLGTSGSMVSEQFF
>TRBD1|.|TRBJ1-4|TRBV24-1
TGTGCAACCAGGGGGACAACTAATGAAAAACTGTTTTTT
CATRGTTNEKLFF
>.|.|TRBJ2-5|TRBV4-1
TGCGCCAGCAGCCAAGCGGTGCTGGGCGAGGAGACCCAGTACTTC
CASSQAVLGEETQYF
>.|.|TRBJ2-4|TRBV20-1
TGCAGTGCTACTTGGGGCGGGAACATTCAGTACTTC
CSATWGGNIQYF
>.|once|TRBJ2-1|TRBV5-1
TGCGCCAGCAGCACGGACGGACTCAAGGAGCAGTTTTTC
CASSTDGLKEQFF
>TRBD1|.|TRBJ2-5|TRBV25-1
TGTGCCAGCAGTGAATCCGTGACAGGGGTAGAGACCCAGTACTTC
CASSESVTGVETQYF
>.|.|TRBJ2-3|TRBV5-5
TGTGCCAGCACCCATCGGGCCGGCTACACAGATACGCAGTATTTT
CASTHRAGYTDTQYF
>.|.|TRBJ2-2|TRBV10-3
TGTGCCATCAGGGCCAACGCCGGGGAGCTGTTTTTT
CAIRANAGELFF
>.|.|TRBJ2-1|TRBV6-5
TGTGCCAGCAGTTACTCTGACCCGAGCTCCTACAATGAGCAGTTCTTC
CASSYSDPSSYNEQFF
>TRBD1|.|TRBJ2-7|TRBV18
TGTGCCAGCTCACCGGAGACAGGGGGGAACTACGAGCAGTACTTC
CASSPETGGNYEQYF
>.|.|TRBJ1-1|TRBV3-1
TGTGCCAGCAGCATGGGGGGCATGAACACTGAAGCTTTCTTT
CASSMGGMNTEAFF
>TRBD1|.|TRBJ2-7|TRBV7-9
TGTGCCAGCAGCCCCCCTCCACAGGGGTTAGGACCCGAGCAGTACTTC
CASSPPPQGLGPEQYF
>TRBD1|.|TRBJ2-7|TRBV11-2
TGTGCCAGCAGCGTCGGACAGGCCTCCTACGAGCAGTACTTC
CASSVGQASYEQYF
>TRBD1|.|TRBJ1-2|TRBV4-3
TGCGCCAGCAGCCAAGAAAGAGGACAGGGCCATGGCTACACCTTC
CASSQERGQGHGYTF
>.|.|TRBJ2-6|TRBV12-3/TRBV12-4
TGTGCCAGCACTTATTTCCAAGGGGCTGGGGCCAACGTCCTGACTTTC
CASTYFQGAGANVLTF
>.|once|TRBJ2-4|TRBV18
TGTGCCAGCTCACCCACTCTTGAGGCGGACATTCGGTACTTC
CASSPTLEADIRYF
>.|.|TRBJ2-1|TRBV3-1
TGTGCCAGCAGCCAAGATCGGGGAATTGGGGCCTACAATGAGCAGTTCTTC
CASSQDRGIGAYNEQFF
>TRBD1|few|TRBJ1-5|TRBV18
TGTGCCAGCTCCCCGGGACAGGGGATTGAGCCCCAGCATTTT
CASSPGQGIEPQHF
>.|.|TRBJ1-6|TRBV24-1
TGTGCCACCAGTGATGGCCCGAATTCACCCCTCCACTTT
CATSDGPNSPLHF
>TRBD2|.|TRBJ2-7|TRBV9
TGTGCCAGCAGCGTAGGGGAGGGTATCTCCTACGAGCAGTACTTC
CASSVGEGISYEQYF
>TRBD1|.|TRBJ2-7|TRBV2
TGTGCCAGCAAGCATGGGACAGGGAAGGACGAGCAGTACTTC
CASKHGTGKDEQYF
>.|.|TRBJ1-5|TRBV7-8
TGTGCCAGCAGCTTAACGGGGGCGAACGATCAGCCCCAGCATTTT
CASSLTGANDQPQHF
>.|.|TRBJ2-5|TRBV5-6
TGTGCCAGCAGCTGGGGGTCGACCCAGTACTTC
CASSWGSTQYF
>.|.|TRBJ2-5|TRBV20-1
TGCAGTGCTAGAGATGGATTCAAGCCCCAAGAGACCCAGTACTTC
CSARDGFKPQETQYF
>.|.|TRBJ2-1|TRBV7-2
TGTGCCAGCAGCTTATTGGGGGCACTGAACAATGAGCAGTTCTTC
CASSLLGALNNEQFF
>.|.|TRBJ2-3|TRBV12-3/TRBV12-4
TGTGCCATCTATCCCAGGGGGGGGGATACGCAGTATTTT
CAIYPRGGDTQYF
>.|few|TRBJ1-2|TRBV4-1
TGCGCCAGCAGCCAAGCGGCCAAAGGGGCAGCCTTTCGAAGTTACACCTTC
CASSQAAKGAAFRSYTF
>.|.|TRBJ2-7|TRBV6-5
TGTGCCAGCAGTTACCGCTCTGTCAACGAGCAGTACTTC
CASSYRSVNEQYF
>.|.|TRBJ2-4|TRBV7-2
TGTGCCAGCAGCACGGGACCGGGATTAGCCAAAAACATTCAGTACTTC
CASSTGPGLAKNIQYF
>.|.|TRBJ1-5|TRBV6-2/TRBV6-3
TGTGCCAGCAGCCCACCCGAAACAATCAGCCCCCAGCATTTT
CASSPPETISPQHF
>.|.|TRBJ2-1|TRBV29-1
TGCAGCGTGCCGACTAGCTACAATGAGCAGTTCTTC
CSVPTSYNEQFF